This TCR beta chain is from a study of shared clonotypes between healthy human individuals. Those who donated, Caucasian adults without exception, all lived in Nashville, Tennessee. Unsorted samples drew genomic DNA from some 82 million PBMCs. The method was immunoSEQ multiplex PCR; TCRdb's version includes in-frame clones alone and lacks a portion of them. The profile shows a few hundred thousand clones, around 77% of them singletons. The CDR3 has 13 amino acids. Trimming shortened V by 0 bases and J by 8 bases, and 11 bases separated the two germline ends. The germline gives CDR1 SGHRS, CDR2 YFSETQ.

This TCR derives from a woman between 40 and 50 years old in good health. Some clones in this sample may be carry-over from other donors' samples. The rearrangement links TRBV5-1 to TRBJ1-1; D might be TRBD1 (6 bases). Material: PBMCs. The CDR3 nucleotides read TGCGCCAGCAGCTTGGATCCCACAGGGGAAGCTTTCTTT. Translating it yields CASSLDPTGEAFF.